The entry below gives a single T cell receptor (beta chain) sequence along with its context. Its cognate antigen has yet to be identified. The record has no base qualities; no much larger clone is one base away. To prepare the library, 5' RACE was applied. The instrument was an Illumina HiSeq 2500. A second PCR of 7 to 11 cycles was performed with a sample-barcoded 5' primer and a J-beta primer mix. A template-switch 5' adaptor carrying 12 random nucleotides introduced a unique molecular identifier onto each TCR beta cDNA molecule. At least 2.5 million CDR3-containing paired-end reads were obtained from each sample. First-strand cDNA synthesis was performed from all RNA using the Mint cDNA synthesis kit, with priming by a TRBC-specific oligonucleotide. All cDNA was treated with uracil-DNA glycosylase and then went through a first 18-cycle PCR with the universal primers M1SS and BC2_uni_R. As for the original processing: For normalization, 1 million high-quality reads, each with a distinct molecular identifier, were randomly selected from each sample. Instead of being binned into consensus sequences, reads that shared molecular identifiers were thrown out. CDR3 identification, clonotype clustering and error correction used MiTCR with a Q25 quality threshold and the strictest error-elimination algorithm. A nonparametric unseen species model with Euler transformation was used to estimate lower-bound total TCR beta diversity. The raw public reads went through TCRdb reprocessing: fastp at Q25, MiXCR clone calling, in-frame beta chains kept. CDR3 protein sequences are deduplicated, and each keeps its most common genes and DNA. The V and J calls, along with clone size, are taken from TCRdb and not from the paper's own processing. In all, the sample holds about 290,000 distinct CDR3 sequences, and around 27% of those were seen once. The ten largest make up around 29% of the sample.

Including the terminal cysteine and phenylalanine, the CDR3 comprises 13 residues. The retained sequence is limited to the CDR3, 39 bases, with the frame set at the first base. CDR1 and CDR2 are read off the germline V gene as SNHLY and FYNNEI. Clipping removes 7 bases from V and 4 bases from J, with 5 as the unmatched junction base count. Donors were 35 to 40 systemically healthy Caucasian individuals from Russia aged roughly 6 to 90 years. Roughly 9 milliliters of peripheral blood were drawn from each donor into EDTA-treated Vacutainer tubes. Ficoll-Paque density-gradient centrifugation was used to isolate PBMCs, with at least 6.5 million per sample. Trizol reagent was used to extract total RNA from the PBMCs, yielding at least 5 micrograms per sample. For every donor, an aliquot of PBMCs went through flow cytometry to measure the percentages of naive CD45RAhigh/CD27high T cells. The entry originates in a study of blood T cells in healthy people across ages (dated by TCRdb to about 2015). As for the study more broadly: In model experiments, roughly one uniquely barcoded TCR beta cDNA molecule per two T cells was captured by template switching. To track age-related changes in TCR beta repertoire diversity, the study relied on deep sequencing normalized with unique cDNA molecular identifiers. Four age groups were formed from the donors: young (average 16 years), middle-aged (just under 40), aged (about 62) and long-lived (around 80). To avoid experimental bias, donors of different ages were randomly spread across the sequencing lanes. Two additional independent replicas of 1 million unique cDNA reads from the same blood draw were analyzed for two donors (one aged 18 to 30 and one aged 80 or older). The full study reports these points: Since profiling was done on bulk unsorted PBMCs, naive and antigen-experienced compartments could not be conclusively compared. Observed TCR beta diversity per million T cells fell roughly linearly with age, and a significant reduction was already apparent by age approximately 40. Compared with the aged group, the long-lived group had more naive CD4+ T cells, fewer expanded clones and increased TCR diversity, a pattern suggesting age selection. The CMV infection status of donors was not known, potentially confounding age-related changes in expanded clonotypes. The percentage of naive T cells measured by flow cytometry correlated strongly with observed TCR beta diversity. Estimates of total diversity based on one million sequenced T cells were considered lower bounds and underestimates.

This TCR derives from a woman in her sixties or seventies in good health. Specimen: blood. The receptor chain draws on TRBV2 and TRBJ2-5; 8 bases in between match TRBD2. The DNA is TGTGCCAGCATGGTAGCGGGAAGAGAGACCCAGTACTTC. This sequence encodes CASMVAGRETQYF. Supplemented by the reference TRBV2 and TRBJ2-5 proteins around the CDR3, the complete variable domain is EPEVTQTPSHQVTQMGQEVILRCVPISNHLYFYWYRQILGQKVEFLVSFYNNEISEKSEIFDDQFSVERPDGSNFTLKIRSTKLEDSAMYFCASMVAGRETQYFGPGTRLLVL.